This TCR beta chain was recovered during a study of shared clonotypes between healthy human individuals. For the study at large: Each donor had three CD4 naive, three CD4 memory, two CD8 naive and one CD8 memory plate. Notes on the study in general: Generation probability values for non-shared clonotypes were lower than those for clonotypes shared by all four donors.

Sorted-subset replicate PCR reactions contained approximately 190 ng DNA, corresponding to some 29,000 T cell genomes. TCRdb's table, derived via immunoSEQ multiplex PCR, lists solely in-frame clones and lacks some. The table includes about 1 million clones, approximately 68% detected once. V shed 0 bases, J shed 8 bases, and the junction held 4 bases outside the gene matches. The CDR3 is made up of 14 amino acids. CDR1 is SGDLS and CDR2 is YYNGEE in the germline V gene. The split of CD4+ cells yielded CD45RA+ naive and CD45RA-negative memory subsets. Of note for this clone: Its antigen is undetermined.

Sequenced material: memory CD4+ T cells sorted from blood. Noted subset: CD45RA-negative fraction. The chain joins TRBV9 to TRBJ2-1; 8 nucleotides align to TRBD1. The source is a man aged 18 to 35 in good health. The CDR3 DNA sequence: TGTGCCAGCAGCGTAGTGGCAGGGGGCGATGAGCAGTTCTTC. It translates to CASSVVAGGDEQFF.